The clone carrying this TCR beta chain has a handful of counts. Its specificity is not known. This record belongs to a study of cytomegalovirus exposure and HLA in healthy donors. Across the study: Ancestry clustering placed 81% of over 300 genotyped donors in the Caucasian-associated cluster. Study-level findings and limits: Solely CMV serostatus was available to characterize immune exposure. Later analysis reportedly placed an Asian-associated ancestry cluster below the approximately 700-donor mean in N-insertions. The authors reported that TCR beta sequences could predict HLA-A and HLA-B alleles. These predictions were accurate for most subjects in the first cohort.

CDR1 and CDR2 from the germline V gene are MNHNS and SASEGT. The CDR3 extends over 14 amino acids. Trimming cost V 4 bases and J 3 bases; bases outside gene matches: 5. The PCR used 60 Vbeta and 13 Jbeta primers. Method: immunoSEQ multiplex PCR; TCRdb's copy keeps in-frame clones and lacks some. The sample lists about 190,000 clones; 84% were seen once. The sample consisted of PBMCs. This sequence originates from a woman aged 45-59 years in good health and CMV-seropositive. The rearrangement uses TRBV6-1 and TRBJ1-1, with 7 nucleotides matching TRBD1. The CDR3 sequence: CASSAQGEDTEAFF. CDR3 bases: TGTGCCAGCAGTGCCCAGGGGGAGGACACTGAAGCTTTCTTT.